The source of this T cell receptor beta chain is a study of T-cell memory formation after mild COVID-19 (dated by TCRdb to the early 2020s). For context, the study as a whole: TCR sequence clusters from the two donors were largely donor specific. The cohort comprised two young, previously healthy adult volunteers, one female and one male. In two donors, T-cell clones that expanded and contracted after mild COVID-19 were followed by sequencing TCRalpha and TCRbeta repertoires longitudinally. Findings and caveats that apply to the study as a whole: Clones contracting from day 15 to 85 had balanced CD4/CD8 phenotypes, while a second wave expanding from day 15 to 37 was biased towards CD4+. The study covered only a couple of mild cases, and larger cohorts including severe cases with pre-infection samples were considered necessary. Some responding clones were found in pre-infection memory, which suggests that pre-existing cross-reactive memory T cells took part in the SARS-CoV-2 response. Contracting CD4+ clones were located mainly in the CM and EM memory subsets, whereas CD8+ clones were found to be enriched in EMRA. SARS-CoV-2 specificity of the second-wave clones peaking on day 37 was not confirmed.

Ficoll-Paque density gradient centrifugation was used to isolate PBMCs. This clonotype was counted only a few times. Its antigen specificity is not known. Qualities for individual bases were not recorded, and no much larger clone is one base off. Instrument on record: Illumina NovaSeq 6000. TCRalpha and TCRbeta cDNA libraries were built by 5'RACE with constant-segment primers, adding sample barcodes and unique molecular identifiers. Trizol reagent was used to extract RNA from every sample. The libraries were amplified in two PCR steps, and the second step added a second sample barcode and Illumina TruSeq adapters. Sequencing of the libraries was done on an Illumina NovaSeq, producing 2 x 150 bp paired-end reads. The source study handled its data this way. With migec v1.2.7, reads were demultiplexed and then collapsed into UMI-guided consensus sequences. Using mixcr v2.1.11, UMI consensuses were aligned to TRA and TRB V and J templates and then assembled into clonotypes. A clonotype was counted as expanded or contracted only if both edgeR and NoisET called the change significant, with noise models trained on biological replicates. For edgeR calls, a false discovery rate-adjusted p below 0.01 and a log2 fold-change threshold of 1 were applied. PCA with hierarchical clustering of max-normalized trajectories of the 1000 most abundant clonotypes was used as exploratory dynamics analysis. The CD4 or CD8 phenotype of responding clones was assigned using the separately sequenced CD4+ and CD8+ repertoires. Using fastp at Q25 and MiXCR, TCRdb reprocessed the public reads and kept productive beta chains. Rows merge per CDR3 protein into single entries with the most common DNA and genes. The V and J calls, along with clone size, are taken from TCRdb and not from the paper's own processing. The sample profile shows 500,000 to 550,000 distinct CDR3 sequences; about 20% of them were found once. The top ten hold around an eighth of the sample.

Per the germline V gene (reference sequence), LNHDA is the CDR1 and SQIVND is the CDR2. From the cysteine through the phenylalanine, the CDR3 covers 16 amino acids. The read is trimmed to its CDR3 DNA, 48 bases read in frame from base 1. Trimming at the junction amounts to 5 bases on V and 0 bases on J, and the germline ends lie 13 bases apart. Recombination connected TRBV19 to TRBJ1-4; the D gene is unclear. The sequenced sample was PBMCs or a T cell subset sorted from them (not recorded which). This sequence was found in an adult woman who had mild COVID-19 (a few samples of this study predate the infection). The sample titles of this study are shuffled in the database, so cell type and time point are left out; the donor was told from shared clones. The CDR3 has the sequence CASSVSALATNEKLFF. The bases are TGTGCCAGTAGTGTGTCCGCACTGGCAACTAATGAAAAACTGTTTTTT.